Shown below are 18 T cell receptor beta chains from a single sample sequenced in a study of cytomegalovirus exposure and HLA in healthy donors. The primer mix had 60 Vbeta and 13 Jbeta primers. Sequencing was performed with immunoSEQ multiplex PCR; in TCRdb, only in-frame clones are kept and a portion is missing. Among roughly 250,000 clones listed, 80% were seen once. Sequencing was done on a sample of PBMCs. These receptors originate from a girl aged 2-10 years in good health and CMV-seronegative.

For the CDR3, the DNA is TGCGCCAGCAGCTTGGCCAGCGGGAGAAGAGATGAGCAGTTCTTC. Translated, it gives CASSLASGRRDEQFF. The rearrangement joins TRBV5-1 to TRBJ2-1, with 8 positions matching TRBD2. The CDR3 spans 15 residues. From germline, CDR1 is SGHRS and CDR2 YFSETQ. Trimming removed 0 bases from V and 8 bases from J; junction bases left unmatched: 7.

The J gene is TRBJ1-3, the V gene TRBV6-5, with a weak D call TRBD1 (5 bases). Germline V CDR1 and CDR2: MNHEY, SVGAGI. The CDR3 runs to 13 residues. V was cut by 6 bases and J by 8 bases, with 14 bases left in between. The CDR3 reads CASRAGRLDTIYF. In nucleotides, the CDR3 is TGTGCCAGCAGGGCAGGGCGGCTTGACACCATATATTTT.

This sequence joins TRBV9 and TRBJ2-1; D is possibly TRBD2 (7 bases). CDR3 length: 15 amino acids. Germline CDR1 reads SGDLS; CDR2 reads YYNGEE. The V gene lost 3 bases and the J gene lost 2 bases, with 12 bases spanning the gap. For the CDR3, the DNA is TGTGCCAGCAGCGGGGAGGGGGGGACCTACAATGAGCAGTTCTTC. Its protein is CASSGEGGTYNEQFF.

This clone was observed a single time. The CDR3 DNA is TGTGCCAGCAGCTTGCGACTAGCGGGGAGATACCAAGAGACCCAGTACTTC. Translated: CASSLRLAGRYQETQYF. The V call is TRBV5-8, the J call TRBJ2-5; 11 nucleotides agree with TRBD2. With V trimmed by 1 base and J by 0 bases, 5 bases remained unmatched. Per germline, CDR1 SGHTS and CDR2 YDEGEE. This CDR3 region has 17 residues.

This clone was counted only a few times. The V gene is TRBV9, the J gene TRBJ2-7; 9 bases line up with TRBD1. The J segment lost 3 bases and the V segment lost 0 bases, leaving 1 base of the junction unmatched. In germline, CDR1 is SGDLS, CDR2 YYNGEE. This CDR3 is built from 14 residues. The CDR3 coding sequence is TGTGCCAGCAGCGTAGCGGGACAGGGCTACGAGCAGTACTTC. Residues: CASSVAGQGYEQYF.

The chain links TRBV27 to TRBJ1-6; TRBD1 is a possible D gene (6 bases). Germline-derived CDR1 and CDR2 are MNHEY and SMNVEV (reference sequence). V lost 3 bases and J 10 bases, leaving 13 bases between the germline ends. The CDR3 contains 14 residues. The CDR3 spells CASSFGGHRSPLHF. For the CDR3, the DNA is TGTGCCAGCAGTTTTGGGGGCCACCGGTCACCCCTCCACTTT.

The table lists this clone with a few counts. This CDR3 reads CASSQVGRTRAPYTF. CDR3 DNA sequence: TGCGCCAGCAGCCAAGTAGGTCGCACTAGAGCGCCCTACACCTTC. This chain connects TRBV4-1 to TRBJ1-2, with D unclear. This CDR3 spans 15 amino acids. V shed 1 base and J shed 10 bases, with 19 bases lying between them. The germline CDR1 and CDR2 sequences are MGHRA and YSYEKL.

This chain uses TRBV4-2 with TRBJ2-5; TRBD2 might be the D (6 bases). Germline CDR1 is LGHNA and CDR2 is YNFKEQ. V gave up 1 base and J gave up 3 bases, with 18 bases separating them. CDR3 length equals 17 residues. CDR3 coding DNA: TGTGCCAGCAGCCAAGCCCATGCGGGGCAGGACAAAGAGACCCAGTACTTC. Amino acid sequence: CASSQAHAGQDKETQYF.

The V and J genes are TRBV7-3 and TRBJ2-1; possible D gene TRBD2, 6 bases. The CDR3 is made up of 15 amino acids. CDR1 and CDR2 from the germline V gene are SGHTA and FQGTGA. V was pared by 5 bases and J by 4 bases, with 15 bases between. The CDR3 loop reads CASSISAGQYNEQFF. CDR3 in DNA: TGTGCCAGCAGCATTAGCGCGGGGCAATACAATGAGCAGTTCTTC.

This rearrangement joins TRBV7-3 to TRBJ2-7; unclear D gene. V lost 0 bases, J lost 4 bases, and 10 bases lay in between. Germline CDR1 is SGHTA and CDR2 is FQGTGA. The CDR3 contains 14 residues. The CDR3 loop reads CASSLTISRYEQYF. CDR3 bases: TGTGCCAGCAGCTTAACCATTTCGAGGTACGAGCAGTACTTC.

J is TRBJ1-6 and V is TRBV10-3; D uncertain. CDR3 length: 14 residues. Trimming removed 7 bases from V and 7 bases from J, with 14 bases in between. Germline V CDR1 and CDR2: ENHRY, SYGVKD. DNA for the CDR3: TGTGCCATCAAACGGTCCCTTACGAATTCACCCCTCCACTTT. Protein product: CAIKRSLTNSPLHF.

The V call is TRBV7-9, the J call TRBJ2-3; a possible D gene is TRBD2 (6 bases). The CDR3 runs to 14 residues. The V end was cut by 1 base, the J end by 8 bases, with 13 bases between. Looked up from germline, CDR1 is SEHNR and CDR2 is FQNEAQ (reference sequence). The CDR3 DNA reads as TGTGCCAGCAGCTTAGATGTCCAGGGAGGTACGCAGTATTTT. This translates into CASSLDVQGGTQYF.

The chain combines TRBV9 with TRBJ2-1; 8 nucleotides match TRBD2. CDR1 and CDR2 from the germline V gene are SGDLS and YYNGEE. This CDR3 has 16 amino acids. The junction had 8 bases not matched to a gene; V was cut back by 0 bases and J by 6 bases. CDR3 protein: CASSVVRAGDGNEQFF. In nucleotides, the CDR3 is TGTGCCAGCAGCGTAGTACGAGCGGGAGATGGCAATGAGCAGTTCTTC.

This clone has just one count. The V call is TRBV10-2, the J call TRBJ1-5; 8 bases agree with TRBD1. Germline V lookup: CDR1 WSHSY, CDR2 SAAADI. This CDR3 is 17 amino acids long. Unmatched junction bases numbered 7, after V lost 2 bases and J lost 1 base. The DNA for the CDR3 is TGCGCCAGCAGTGAGCCAGGGGGCTTTCGGAGCAATCAGCCCCAGCATTTT. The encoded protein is CASSEPGGFRSNQPQHF.

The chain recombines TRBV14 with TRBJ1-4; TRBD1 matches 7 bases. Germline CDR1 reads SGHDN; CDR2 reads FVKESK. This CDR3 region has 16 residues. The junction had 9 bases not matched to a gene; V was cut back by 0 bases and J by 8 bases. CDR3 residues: CASSQEKRQGGEKLFF. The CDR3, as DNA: TGTGCCAGCAGCCAAGAAAAGAGACAGGGCGGGGAAAAACTGTTTTTT. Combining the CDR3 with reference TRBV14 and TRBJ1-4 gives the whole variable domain EAGVTQFPSHSVIEKGQTVTLRCDPISGHDNLYWYRRVMGKEIKFLLHFVKESKQDESGMPNNRFLAERTGGTYSTLKVQPAELEDSGVYFCASSQEKRQGGEKLFFGSGTQLSVL.

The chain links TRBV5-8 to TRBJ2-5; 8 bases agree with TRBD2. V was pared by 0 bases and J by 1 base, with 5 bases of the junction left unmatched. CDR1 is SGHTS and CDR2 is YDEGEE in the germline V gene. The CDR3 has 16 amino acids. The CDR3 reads CASSLGRGAPQETQYF. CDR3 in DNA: TGTGCCAGCAGCTTGGGGCGGGGGGCCCCCCAAGAGACCCAGTACTTC. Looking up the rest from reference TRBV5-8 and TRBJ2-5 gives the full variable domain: EAGVTQSPTHLIKTRGQQATLRCSPISGHTSVYWYQQALGLGLQFLLWYDEGEERNRGNFPPRFSGRQFPNYSSELNVNALELEDSALYLCASSLGRGAPQETQYFGPGTRLLVL.

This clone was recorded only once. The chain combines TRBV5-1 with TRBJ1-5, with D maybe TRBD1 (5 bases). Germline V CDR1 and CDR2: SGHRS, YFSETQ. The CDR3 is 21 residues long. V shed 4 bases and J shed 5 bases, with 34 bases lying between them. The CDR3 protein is CASSLPYGGWGDGGVDQPQHF. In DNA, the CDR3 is TGCGCCAGCAGCCTACCTTACGGCGGCTGGGGGGACGGCGGGGTCGATCAGCCCCAGCATTTT.

CDR3 region: CASSLGWGRSASSETQYF. The CDR3 coding sequence is TGTGCCAGCAGCTTAGGGTGGGGCAGGTCCGCCTCTTCAGAGACCCAGTACTTC. The chain combines TRBV7-6 with TRBJ2-5; weak D call: TRBD1 (5 bases). The CDR3 totals 18 residues. The V gene lost 1 base and the J gene lost 4 bases, with 22 bases spanning the gap. Per germline, CDR1 SGHVS and CDR2 FNYEAQ.